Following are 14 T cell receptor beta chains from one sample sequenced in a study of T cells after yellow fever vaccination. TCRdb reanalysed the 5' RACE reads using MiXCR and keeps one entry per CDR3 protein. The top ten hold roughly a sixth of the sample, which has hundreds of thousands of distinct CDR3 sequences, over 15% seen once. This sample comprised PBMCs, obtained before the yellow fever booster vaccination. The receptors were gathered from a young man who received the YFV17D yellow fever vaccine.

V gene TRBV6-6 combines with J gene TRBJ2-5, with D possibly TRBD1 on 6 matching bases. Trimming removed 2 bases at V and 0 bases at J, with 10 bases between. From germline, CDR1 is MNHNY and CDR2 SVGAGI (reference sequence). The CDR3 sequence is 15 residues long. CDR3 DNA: TGTGCCAGCAGTTACCCGAGACAGGACCAAGAGACCCAGTACTTC. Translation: CASSYPRQDQETQYF.

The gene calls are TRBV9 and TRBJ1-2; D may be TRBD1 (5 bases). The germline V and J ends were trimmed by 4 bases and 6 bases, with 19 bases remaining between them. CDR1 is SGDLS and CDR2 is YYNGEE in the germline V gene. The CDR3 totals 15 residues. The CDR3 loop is CASSPPEWQGNGYTF. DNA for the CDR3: TGTGCCAGCAGCCCCCCGGAGTGGCAGGGCAATGGCTACACCTTC.

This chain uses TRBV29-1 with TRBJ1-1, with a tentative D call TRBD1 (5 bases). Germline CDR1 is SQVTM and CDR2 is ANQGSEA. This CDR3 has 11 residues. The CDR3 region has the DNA TGCACCATCTTTATGAGACAGAAAGCTTTCTTT. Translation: CTIFMRQKAFF.

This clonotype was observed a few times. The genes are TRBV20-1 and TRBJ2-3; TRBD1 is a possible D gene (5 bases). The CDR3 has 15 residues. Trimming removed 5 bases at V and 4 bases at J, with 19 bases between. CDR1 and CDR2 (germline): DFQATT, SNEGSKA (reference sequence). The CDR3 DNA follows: TGCAGTGCTCACCACACCGGCCAGGGCCCAGATACGCAGTATTTT. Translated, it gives CSAHHTGQGPDTQYF.

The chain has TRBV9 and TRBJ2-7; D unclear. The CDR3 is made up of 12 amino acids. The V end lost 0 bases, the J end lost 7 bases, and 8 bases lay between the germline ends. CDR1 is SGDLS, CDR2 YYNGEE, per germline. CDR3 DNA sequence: TGTGCCAGCAGCGTAGGGGCTCTTGAGCAGTACGTC. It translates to CASSVGALEQYV.

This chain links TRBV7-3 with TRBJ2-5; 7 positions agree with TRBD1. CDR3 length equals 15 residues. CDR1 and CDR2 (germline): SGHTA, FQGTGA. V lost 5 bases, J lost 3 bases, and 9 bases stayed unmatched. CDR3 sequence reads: CASSPGGHLEETQYF. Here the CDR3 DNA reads TGTGCCAGCAGCCCAGGGGGACATCTAGAAGAGACCCAGTACTTC.

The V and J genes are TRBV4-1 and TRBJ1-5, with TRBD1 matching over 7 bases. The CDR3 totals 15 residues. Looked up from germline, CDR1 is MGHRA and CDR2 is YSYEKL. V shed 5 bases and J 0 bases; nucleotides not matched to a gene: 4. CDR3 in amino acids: CASSATGDSNQPQHF. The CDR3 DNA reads TGCGCCAGCAGCGCTACAGGGGATAGCAATCAGCCCCAGCATTTT.

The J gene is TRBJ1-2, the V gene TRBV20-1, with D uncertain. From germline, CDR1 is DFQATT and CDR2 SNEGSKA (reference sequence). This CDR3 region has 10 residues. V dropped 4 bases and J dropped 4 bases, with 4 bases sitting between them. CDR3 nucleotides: TGCAGTGCTAAGAGCTATGGCTACACCTTC. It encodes CSAKSYGYTF.

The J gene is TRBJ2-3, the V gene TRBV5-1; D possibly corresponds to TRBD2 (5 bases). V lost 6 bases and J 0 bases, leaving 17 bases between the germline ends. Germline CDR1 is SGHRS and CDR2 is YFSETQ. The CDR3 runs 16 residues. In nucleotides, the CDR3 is TGCGCCAGCACCCAAGTTGTAGGGAGCAGCACAGATACGCAGTATTTT. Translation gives CASTQVVGSSTDTQYF.

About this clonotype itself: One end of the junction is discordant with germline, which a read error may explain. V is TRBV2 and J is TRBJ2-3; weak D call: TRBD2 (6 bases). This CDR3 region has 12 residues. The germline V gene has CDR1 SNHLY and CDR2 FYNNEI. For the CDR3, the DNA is TGTGCCAGCAGTCCCAGACTAGAGAGGTCGGATTTT. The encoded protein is CASSPRLERSDF.

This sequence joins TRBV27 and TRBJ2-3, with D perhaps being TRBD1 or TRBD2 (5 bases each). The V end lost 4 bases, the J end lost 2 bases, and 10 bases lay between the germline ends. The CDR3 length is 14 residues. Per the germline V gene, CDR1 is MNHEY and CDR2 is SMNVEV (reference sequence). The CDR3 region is CASSWWGNTDTQYF. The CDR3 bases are TGTGCCAGCAGTTGGTGGGGGAACACAGATACGCAGTATTTT.

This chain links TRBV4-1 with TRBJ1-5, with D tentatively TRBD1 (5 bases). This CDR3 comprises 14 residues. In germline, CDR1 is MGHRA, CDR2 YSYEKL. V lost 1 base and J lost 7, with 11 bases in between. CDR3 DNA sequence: TGCGCCAGCAGCCAAGTACAGGAACCGCAGCCCCAGCATTTT. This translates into CASSQVQEPQPQHF.

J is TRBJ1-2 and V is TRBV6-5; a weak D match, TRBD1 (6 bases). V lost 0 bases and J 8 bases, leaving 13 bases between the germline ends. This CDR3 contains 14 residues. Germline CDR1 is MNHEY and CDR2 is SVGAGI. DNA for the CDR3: TGTGCCAGCAGTTACTCTGGGCGGGGGCAAGGCTACACCTTC. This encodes CASSYSGRGQGYTF.

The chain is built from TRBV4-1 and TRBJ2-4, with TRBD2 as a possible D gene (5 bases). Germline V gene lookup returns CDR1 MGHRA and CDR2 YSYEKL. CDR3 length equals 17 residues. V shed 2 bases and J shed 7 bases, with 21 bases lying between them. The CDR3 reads CASSQSKDSLPSNIQYF. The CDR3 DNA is TGCGCCAGCAGCCAATCTAAGGACTCCCTTCCCAGCAACATTCAGTACTTC.